This T cell receptor (beta chain) was observed in a study of control samples from healthy donors and cancer patients. Clones were sequenced by immunoSEQ multiplex PCR, and TCRdb holds only the in-frame ones, with some missing. The sample carries 100,000 to 150,000 clones, more than 70% recorded once. This CDR3 has 14 residues. The V gene lost 2 bases and the J gene lost 2 bases, with 10 bases spanning the gap. Per the germline V gene, CDR1 is LNHDA and CDR2 is SQIVND (reference sequence). The V gene is TRBV19, the J gene TRBJ2-7, with D perhaps matching TRBD1 (6 bases). The sequence derives from a man in his 60s in good health. The specimen sequenced was blood. CDR3 DNA sequence: TGTGCCAGTAGTATAATGGGACAAACCTACGAGCAGTACTTC. As protein: CASSIMGQTYEQYF.